The 9 T cell receptor beta chains below were found in one sample sequenced in a study of T cell responses to AZD1222 COVID-19 vaccine. TCRdb's copy holds only in-frame clones and misses some; the assay was immunoSEQ multiplex PCR. The top ten hold about a quarter of the sample, which has under 85,000 clones, 87% seen once. Source: peripheral blood, taken on day 0 of AZD1222 vaccination. These receptors came from an adult in good health.

V is TRBV25-1 and J is TRBJ2-2; 7 bases map to TRBD1. Germline trimming cut 3 bases from V and 1 base from J; bases unmatched to any gene: 5. CDR3 length equals 16 residues. Per germline, CDR1 MGHDK and CDR2 SYGVNS. This CDR3 reads CASSDTRQGNTGELFF. CDR3 bases: TGTGCCAGCAGTGATACGCGACAGGGGAACACCGGGGAGCTGTTTTTT.

This clone occurred once. At one of its ends the junction is not consistent with the germline gene, which may arise from a read error. The V call is TRBV28, the J call TRBJ2-2, with TRBD1 as a possible D gene (5 bases). This CDR3 is built from 14 residues. Germline assignment: CDR1 MDHEN and CDR2 SYDVKM. In DNA, the CDR3 is TGTGCCAGCAGAAGGGGTGGGAACGCCGGGGAGCTGTTTTTT. Translating gives CASRRGGNAGELFF.

This clone appeared once. The chain links TRBV27 to TRBJ2-2, with D unresolved. The V gene's germline CDR1 is MNHEY and CDR2 SMNVEV (reference sequence). Trimming took 2 bases from V and 4 from J, leaving 11 bases between them. The CDR3 covers 15 residues. The CDR3, as DNA: TGTGCCAGCAGTTTAGACGGCTTTGCCACCGGGGAGCTGTTTTTT. The encoded protein is CASSLDGFATGELFF.

The chain carries TRBV18 and TRBJ2-7, with TRBD2 identical over 7 bases. This CDR3 is built from 16 residues. V trimming: 0 bases; J trimming: 7 bases; junction bases outside the gene matches: 12. Germline loops: CDR1 KGHSH, CDR2 LQKENI. CDR3 sequence: CASSPPGGAQPSEQYF. In DNA, the CDR3 is TGTGCCAGCTCACCACCGGGAGGGGCCCAACCCTCGGAGCAGTACTTC.

The V call is TRBV5-6, the J call TRBJ2-7; D is unresolved. Germline CDR1 reads SGHDT; CDR2 reads YYEEEE. V was shortened by 4 bases and J by 2 bases, with 13 bases between the two germline ends. This CDR3 is 14 amino acids long. In DNA form, the CDR3 reads TGTGCCAGCAGCCCCCGACCGATCACCTACGAGCAGTACTTC. Protein sequence: CASSPRPITYEQYF.

The chain carries TRBV2 and TRBJ1-2, with a tentative D call TRBD1 (6 bases). Germline V gives CDR1 SNHLY, CDR2 FYNNEI. The V end lost 7 bases, the J end lost 8 bases, and 17 bases lay between the germline ends. CDR3 length equals 13 residues. The CDR3 loop reads CASIQGSYGGYTF. The CDR3 DNA follows: TGTGCCAGCATCCAGGGGAGCTATGGAGGCTACACCTTC.

The V gene is TRBV5-1, the J gene TRBJ2-1; 10 bases are shared with TRBD2. Germline V gives CDR1 SGHRS, CDR2 YFSETQ. Trimming took 4 bases from V and 4 from J; bases not matched to a gene: 8. The CDR3 covers 16 residues. The CDR3 DNA reads TGCGCCAGCAGCCCGGATGGGACTAGCGAGTACAATGAGCAGTTCTTC. Translating it yields CASSPDGTSEYNEQFF.

This sequence joins TRBV5-1 and TRBJ2-2, with 9 bases lining up with TRBD2. V lost 2 bases and J lost 2; bases outside the gene matches: 7. The CDR3 spans 17 residues. The germline V gene has CDR1 SGHRS and CDR2 YFSETQ. CDR3 region: CASSFTSGRRNTGELFF. The CDR3 DNA is TGCGCCAGCAGCTTTACCAGCGGGAGGAGAAACACCGGGGAGCTGTTTTTT. Together with reference TRBV5-1 and TRBJ2-2, the CDR3 gives the full variable domain: KAGVTQTPRYLIKTRGQQVTLSCSPISGHRSVSWYQQTPGQGLQFLFEYFSETQRNKGNFPGRFSGRQFSNSRSEMNVSTLELGDSALYLCASSFTSGRRNTGELFFGEGSRLTVL.

This chain connects TRBV6-5 to TRBJ1-4; no clear D gene. Germline V gene sequence: CDR1 MNHEY, CDR2 SVGAGI. Trimming took 0 bases from V and 0 from J, leaving 8 bases between them. This CDR3 spans 16 amino acids. The CDR3 DNA is TGTGCCAGCAGTTACTCGAGGTCAGCAACTAATGAAAAACTGTTTTTT. It yields the protein CASSYSRSATNEKLFF.